These 17 T cell receptor beta chains originate from one sample sequenced in a study of cytomegalovirus exposure and HLA in healthy donors. The PCR had 60 Vbeta and 13 Jbeta primers. Sequenced by immunoSEQ multiplex PCR; TCRdb stores in-frame clones only, minus some. The sample has 150,000 to 200,000 clones, about 87% seen once. The specimen sequenced was PBMCs. The receptors were sampled from a woman aged 18-29 years in good health and CMV-seronegative.

The chain carries TRBV9 and TRBJ1-2, with 7 positions matching TRBD1. From germline, CDR1 is SGDLS and CDR2 YYNGEE. The trim removed 0 bases at V and 4 bases at J, leaving 9 bases unmatched. The CDR3 extends over 16 amino acids. The CDR3 nucleotides are TGTGCCAGCAGCGTAGGTGGGACAGATAAGGTCTATGGCTACACCTTC. As protein: CASSVGGTDKVYGYTF.

In regard to this clone: Germline is not matched at one junction end, which may reflect a read error. The DNA of the CDR3 is TGTTCCAGCAGCCCGACTAGCGGGGAGACCCAGTACTTC. Its translation: CSSSPTSGETQYF. The rearrangement uses TRBV7-9 and TRBJ2-5, with TRBD2 matching over 10 bases. The CDR3 spans 13 residues. The germline V gene has CDR1 SEHNR and CDR2 FQNEAQ (reference sequence).

This clone was seen once. This chain uses TRBV18 with TRBJ1-1, with 7 bases matching TRBD1. The CDR3 loop spans 15 amino acids. With 6 bases clipped from V and 1 base from J, the junction kept 8 bases outside the gene matches. Germline V gene sequence: CDR1 KGHSH, CDR2 LQKENI. This chain's CDR3 is CASSLRQGWNTEAFF. The CDR3 nucleotides read TGTGCCAGCTCCCTCCGACAGGGCTGGAACACTGAAGCTTTCTTT.

This chain uses TRBV23-1 with TRBJ2-2; 13 nucleotides line up with TRBD2. TRBV23-1 has ORF status, its function being uncertain. Losses at the gene ends were 0 bases for V and 4 bases for J; bases not matched to a gene: 5. The CDR3 has 18 residues. CDR3 sequence: CASSQSALAGGRTGELFF. The CDR3 DNA is TGCGCCAGCAGTCAATCCGCACTAGCGGGAGGGCGCACCGGGGAGCTGTTTTTT.

This sequence joins TRBV2 and TRBJ2-7, with TRBD1 as a possible D gene (6 bases). Germline V gene data show CDR1 as SNHLY and CDR2 as FYNNEI. CDR3 length: 15 residues. V was clipped by 3 bases and J by 4 bases, with 16 bases between them. CDR3 region: CASSEGPGDIYEQYF. The CDR3 region has the DNA TGTGCCAGCAGTGAGGGGCCAGGGGATATATACGAGCAGTACTTC.

The chain carries TRBV7-2 and TRBJ2-5; D might be TRBD1 (5 bases). The better agreement between TRBJ2-7 and the DNA end casts doubt on the J call. The V gene's germline CDR1 is SGHTA and CDR2 FQGNSA. The CDR3 length is 13 residues. The DNA of the CDR3 is TGTGCCAGCAGCCCCCCAGGGTCCTACGAGCAGTACTTC. As protein: CASSPPGSYEQYF.

As for this clone: Compared with germline, one end of the junction differs, possibly owing to a read error. Additional DNA sequences in this sample encode the identical CDR3. The J gene is TRBJ2-5, the V gene TRBV7-7, with D perhaps being TRBD1 or TRBD2 (6 bases each). The CDR3 sequence is 16 residues long. Germline loops: CDR1 SSHAT, CDR2 FNYEAQ (reference sequence). The DNA for the CDR3 is TGTGCTAGCAGCTTAGGAGGGGCAGGGGCGGTGGAGACCCAGTACTTC. This encodes CASSLGGAGAVETQYF.

The chain couples TRBV7-8 to TRBJ2-1, with D tentatively TRBD2 (5 bases). V lost 0 bases and J lost 16, with 13 bases in between. Per germline, CDR1 SGHVS and CDR2 FQNEAQ. The CDR3 is made up of 12 amino acids. CDR3 bases: TGTGCCAGCAGCTTAGCCCCCGGGGTACAATTCTTC. Protein sequence: CASSLAPGVQFF.

In the case of this clone: A read error may account for a junction end that differs from germline. This chain uses TRBV6-5 with TRBJ2-7; TRBD1 is a possible D gene (6 bases). CDR3 length: 16 residues. Per the germline V gene, CDR1 is MNHEY and CDR2 is SVGAGI. The CDR3 is CASSSPGTIGSDEQYF. The CDR3, as DNA: TGTGCCAGCAGTTCCCCCGGGACAATCGGCTCCGACGAGCAGTACTTC.

This clone came up once. The DNA for the CDR3 is TGTGCCAGCACCAACAGGGGGCGTATGAATGAGCAGTTCTTC. It yields the protein CASTNRGRMNEQFF. The rearrangement links TRBV11-2 to TRBJ2-1; TRBD1 matches at 9 bases. The V gene end was trimmed by 7 bases and the J gene end by 7 bases; junction bases not matched to a gene: 8. Germline assignment: CDR1 SGHAT and CDR2 FQNNGV. This CDR3 comprises 14 residues.

The chain has TRBV7-9 and TRBJ1-1, with D unresolved. This CDR3 contains 13 residues. Trimming removed 2 bases at V and 3 bases at J, with 7 bases between. CDR1 is SEHNR and CDR2 is FQNEAQ in the germline V gene (reference sequence). CDR3 nucleotides: TGTGCCAGCAGCTTATTTCGGGACACTGAAGCTTTCTTT. Translated, it gives CASSLFRDTEAFF.

The chain combines TRBV15 with TRBJ2-3, with 7 nucleotides matching TRBD2. The germline gives CDR1 LNHNV, CDR2 YYDKDF (reference sequence). With 3 bases clipped from V and 4 bases from J, the junction kept 4 bases outside the gene matches. The CDR3 has 14 amino acids. The CDR3 region is CATSRRLAADTQYF. CDR3 nucleotide sequence: TGTGCCACCAGCAGGCGACTAGCTGCAGATACGCAGTATTTT.

The chain couples TRBV5-1 to TRBJ2-2, with 9 bases identical to TRBD1. This CDR3 contains 15 residues. Germline loops: CDR1 SGHRS, CDR2 YFSETQ. The junction had 1 base not matched to a gene; V was cut back by 0 bases and J by 4 bases. CDR3 DNA: TGCGCCAGCAGCTTGGGGGGACAGGGCACCGGGGAGCTGTTTTTT. As protein: CASSLGGQGTGELFF.

This clone was recorded only once. This chain links TRBV14 with TRBJ1-2, with D uncertain. Germline V gene sequence: CDR1 SGHDN, CDR2 FVKESK. The CDR3 extends over 15 amino acids. The ends were cut back, 4 bases at V and 7 bases at J, with 19 bases in the middle. CDR3 DNA: TGTGCCAGCAGCCCTACTAATTGGGTCCTAGGTGGCTACACCTTC. It is translated as CASSPTNWVLGGYTF.

The J gene is TRBJ1-4, the V gene TRBV28, with TRBD1 matching over 7 bases. The CDR3 has 14 amino acids. Trimming at V came to 6 bases and at J to 8 bases, leaving 9 bases not matched to a gene. Germline CDR1 MDHEN, CDR2 SYDVKM. CDR3 nucleotides: TGTGCCAGCAGCCTAGGGGGACAGCAAGAAAAACTGTTTTTT. Its translation: CASSLGGQQEKLFF.

The chain combines TRBV21-1 with TRBJ1-1; TRBD1, the D gene given by the table, was not confirmed from the DNA. TRBV21-1 is flagged as a pseudogene. This CDR3 region has 11 residues. The CDR3 loop reads CASRTGGSAFF. As DNA, the CDR3 is TGTGCCAGCAGGACAGGGGGCAGCGCATTCTTT.

This clone was seen only once. This chain uses TRBV5-4 with TRBJ2-7; the match to TRBD2 covers 9 bases. Trimming at V came to 3 bases and at J to 3 bases, leaving 7 bases not matched to a gene. Germline-derived CDR1 and CDR2 are SGHNT and YYREEE (reference sequence). The CDR3 runs 15 residues. CDR3 sequence (DNA): TGTGCCAGCAGCTCCGGCCAAGCGGGAGGCTACGAGCAGTACTTC. Its protein product is CASSSGQAGGYEQYF.